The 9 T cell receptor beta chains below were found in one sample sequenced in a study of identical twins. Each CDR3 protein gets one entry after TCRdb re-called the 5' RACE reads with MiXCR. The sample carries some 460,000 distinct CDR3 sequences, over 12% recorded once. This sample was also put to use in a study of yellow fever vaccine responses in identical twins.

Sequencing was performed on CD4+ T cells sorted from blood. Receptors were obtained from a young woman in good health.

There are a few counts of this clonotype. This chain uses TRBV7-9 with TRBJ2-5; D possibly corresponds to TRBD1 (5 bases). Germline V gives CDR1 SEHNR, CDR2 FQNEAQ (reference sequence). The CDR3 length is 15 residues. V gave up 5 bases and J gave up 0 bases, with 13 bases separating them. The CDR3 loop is CASSDIQVYQETQYF. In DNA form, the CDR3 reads TGTGCCAGCAGCGACATACAGGTTTACCAAGAGACCCAGTACTTC. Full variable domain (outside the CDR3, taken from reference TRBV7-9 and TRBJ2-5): DTGVSQNPRHKITKRGQNVTFRCDPISEHNRLYWYRQTLGQGPEFLTYFQNEAQLEKSRLLSDRFSAERPKGSFSTLEIQRTEQGDSAMYLCASSDIQVYQETQYFGPGTRLLVL.

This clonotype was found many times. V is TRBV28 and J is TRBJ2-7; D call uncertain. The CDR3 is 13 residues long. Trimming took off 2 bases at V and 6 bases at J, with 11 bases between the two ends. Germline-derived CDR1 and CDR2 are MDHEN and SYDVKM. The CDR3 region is CASSLGGLPEQYF. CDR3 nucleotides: TGTGCCAGCAGTTTAGGCGGTCTCCCCGAGCAGTACTTC.

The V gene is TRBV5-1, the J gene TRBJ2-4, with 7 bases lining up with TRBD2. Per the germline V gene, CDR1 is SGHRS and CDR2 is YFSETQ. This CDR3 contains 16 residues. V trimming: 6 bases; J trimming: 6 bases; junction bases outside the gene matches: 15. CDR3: CASTFQPGGMRNIQYF. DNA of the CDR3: TGCGCCAGCACCTTTCAACCGGGAGGCATGAGAAACATTCAGTACTTC.

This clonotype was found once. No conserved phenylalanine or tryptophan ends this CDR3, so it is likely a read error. Here the CDR3 DNA reads TGTGCCAGCAGGATAGCGGGAGGGAACATCTACGAGCAGTACATC. It codes for CASRIAGGNIYEQYI. This chain uses TRBV6-2 or TRBV6-3 with TRBJ2-7; 11 nucleotides align to TRBD2. Germline lookup yields CDR1 MNHEY and CDR2 SVGEGT. The junction had 7 bases not matched to a gene; V was cut back by 6 bases and J by 3 bases. The CDR3 totals 15 residues.

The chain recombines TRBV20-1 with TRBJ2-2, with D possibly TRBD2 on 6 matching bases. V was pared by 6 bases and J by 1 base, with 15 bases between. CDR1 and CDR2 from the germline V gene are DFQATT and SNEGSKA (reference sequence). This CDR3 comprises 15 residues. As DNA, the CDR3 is TGCAGTGCACTAAGCGGGTTTCGGAACACCGGGGAGCTGTTTTTT. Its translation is CSALSGFRNTGELFF.

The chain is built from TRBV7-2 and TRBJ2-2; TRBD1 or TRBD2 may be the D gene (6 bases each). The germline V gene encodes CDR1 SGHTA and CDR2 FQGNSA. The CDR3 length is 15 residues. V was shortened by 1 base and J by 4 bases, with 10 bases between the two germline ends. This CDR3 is CASSLVGGFTGELFF. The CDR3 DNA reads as TGTGCCAGCAGCTTAGTAGGGGGGTTCACCGGGGAGCTGTTTTTT.

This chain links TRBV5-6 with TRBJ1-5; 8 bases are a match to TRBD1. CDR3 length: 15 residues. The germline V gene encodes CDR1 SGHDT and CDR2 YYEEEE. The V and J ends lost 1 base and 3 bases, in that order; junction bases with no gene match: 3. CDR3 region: CASSLRDRFNQPQHF. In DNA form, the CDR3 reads TGTGCCAGCAGCTTGCGGGACAGGTTCAATCAGCCCCAGCATTTT.

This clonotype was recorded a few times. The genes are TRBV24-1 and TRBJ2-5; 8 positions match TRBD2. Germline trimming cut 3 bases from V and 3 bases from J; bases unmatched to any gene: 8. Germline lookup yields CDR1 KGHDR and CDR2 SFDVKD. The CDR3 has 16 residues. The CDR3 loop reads CATSDTSGGLKETQYF. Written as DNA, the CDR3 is TGTGCCACCAGTGATACCAGCGGGGGCCTTAAAGAGACCCAGTACTTC.

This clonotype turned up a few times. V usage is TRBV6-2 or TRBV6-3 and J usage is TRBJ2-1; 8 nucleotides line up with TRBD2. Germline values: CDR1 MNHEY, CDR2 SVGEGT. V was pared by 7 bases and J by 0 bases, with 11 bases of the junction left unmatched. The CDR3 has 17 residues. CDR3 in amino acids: CASTPGGLASSYNEQFF. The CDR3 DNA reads TGTGCCAGCACGCCCGGCGGACTAGCCAGCTCCTACAATGAGCAGTTCTTC.